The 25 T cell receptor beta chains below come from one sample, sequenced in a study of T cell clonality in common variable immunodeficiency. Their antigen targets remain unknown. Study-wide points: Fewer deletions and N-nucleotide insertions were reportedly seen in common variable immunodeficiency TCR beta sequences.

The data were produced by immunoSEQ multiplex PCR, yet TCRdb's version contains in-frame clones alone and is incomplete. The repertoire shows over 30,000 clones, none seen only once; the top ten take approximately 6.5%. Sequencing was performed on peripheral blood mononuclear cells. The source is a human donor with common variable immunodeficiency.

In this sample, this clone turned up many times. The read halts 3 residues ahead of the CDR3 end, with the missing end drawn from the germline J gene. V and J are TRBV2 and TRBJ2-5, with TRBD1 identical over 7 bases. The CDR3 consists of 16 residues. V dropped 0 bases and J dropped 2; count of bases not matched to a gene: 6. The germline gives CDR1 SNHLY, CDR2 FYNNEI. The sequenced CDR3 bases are TGTGCCAGCAGTGAAGCAGGGGGCGGACCTCAAGAGACC. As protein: CASSEAGGGPQET. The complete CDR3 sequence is CASSEAGGGPQETQYF.

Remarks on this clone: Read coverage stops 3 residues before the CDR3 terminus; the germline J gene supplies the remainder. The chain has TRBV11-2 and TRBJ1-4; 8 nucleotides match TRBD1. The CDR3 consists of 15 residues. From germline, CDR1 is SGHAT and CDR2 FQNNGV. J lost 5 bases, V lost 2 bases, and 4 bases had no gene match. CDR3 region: CASSLYTGGNEKLFF. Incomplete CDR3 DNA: TGTGCCAGCAGCTTATACACAGGGGGGAATGAAAAA.

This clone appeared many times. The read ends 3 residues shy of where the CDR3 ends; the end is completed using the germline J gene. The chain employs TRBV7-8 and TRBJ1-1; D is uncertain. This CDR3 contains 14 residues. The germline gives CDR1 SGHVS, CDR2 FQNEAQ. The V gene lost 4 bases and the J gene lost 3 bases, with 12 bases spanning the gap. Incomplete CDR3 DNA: TGTGCCAGCAGCTCGGGGATTGGTGACACTGAA. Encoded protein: CASSSGIGDTE. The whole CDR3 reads CASSSGIGDTEAFF. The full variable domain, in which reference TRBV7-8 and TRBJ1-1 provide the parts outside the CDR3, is GAGVSQSPRYKVAKRGQDVALRCDPISGHVSLFWYQQALGQGPEFLTYFQNEAQLDKSGLPSDRFFAERPEGSVSTLKIQRTQQEDSAVYLCASSSGIGDTEAFFGQGTRLTVV.

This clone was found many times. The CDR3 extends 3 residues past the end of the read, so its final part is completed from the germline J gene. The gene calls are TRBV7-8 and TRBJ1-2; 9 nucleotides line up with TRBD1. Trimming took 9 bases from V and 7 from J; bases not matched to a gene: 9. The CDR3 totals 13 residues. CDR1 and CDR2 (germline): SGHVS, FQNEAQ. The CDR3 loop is CASPGTGSGGYTF. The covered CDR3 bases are TGTGCCAGTCCCGGGACAGGGTCTGGTGGC.

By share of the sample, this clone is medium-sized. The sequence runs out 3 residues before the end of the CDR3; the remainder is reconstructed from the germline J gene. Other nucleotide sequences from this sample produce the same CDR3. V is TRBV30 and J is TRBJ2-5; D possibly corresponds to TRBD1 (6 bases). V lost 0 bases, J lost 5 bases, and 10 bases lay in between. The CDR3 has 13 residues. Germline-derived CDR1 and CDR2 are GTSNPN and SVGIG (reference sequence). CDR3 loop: CAWSVTGWETQYF. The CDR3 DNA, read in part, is TGTGCCTGGAGTGTAACAGGGTGGGAGACC. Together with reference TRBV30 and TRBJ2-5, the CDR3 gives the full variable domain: SQTIHQWPATLVQPVGSPLSLECTVEGTSNPNLYWYRQAAGRGLQLLFYSVGIGQISSEVPQNLSASRPQDRQFILSSKKLLLSDSGFYLCAWSVTGWETQYFGPGTRLLVL.

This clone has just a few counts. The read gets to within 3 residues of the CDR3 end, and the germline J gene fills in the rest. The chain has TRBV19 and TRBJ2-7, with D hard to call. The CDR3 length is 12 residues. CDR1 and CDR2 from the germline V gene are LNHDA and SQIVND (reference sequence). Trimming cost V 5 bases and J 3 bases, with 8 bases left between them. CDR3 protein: CASSPPGYEQYF. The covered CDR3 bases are TGTGCCAGTAGTCCCCCGGGCTACGAG.

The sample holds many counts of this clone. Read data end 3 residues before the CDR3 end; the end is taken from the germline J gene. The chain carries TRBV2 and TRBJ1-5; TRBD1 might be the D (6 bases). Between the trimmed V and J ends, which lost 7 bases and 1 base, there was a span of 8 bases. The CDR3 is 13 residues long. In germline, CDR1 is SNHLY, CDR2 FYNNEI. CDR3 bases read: TGTGCCAGCAACAGGGAAAGCAATCAGCCC. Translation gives CASNRESNQP. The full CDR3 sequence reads CASNRESNQPQHF.

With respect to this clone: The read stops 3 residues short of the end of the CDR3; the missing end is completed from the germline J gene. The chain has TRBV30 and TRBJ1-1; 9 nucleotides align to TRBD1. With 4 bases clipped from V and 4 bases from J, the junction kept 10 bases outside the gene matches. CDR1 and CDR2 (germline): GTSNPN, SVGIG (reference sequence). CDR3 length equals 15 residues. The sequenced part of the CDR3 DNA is TGTGCCTGGACCATTGGGACAGGGAAGGTCACTGAA. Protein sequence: CAWTIGTGKVTE. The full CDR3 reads CAWTIGTGKVTEAFF.

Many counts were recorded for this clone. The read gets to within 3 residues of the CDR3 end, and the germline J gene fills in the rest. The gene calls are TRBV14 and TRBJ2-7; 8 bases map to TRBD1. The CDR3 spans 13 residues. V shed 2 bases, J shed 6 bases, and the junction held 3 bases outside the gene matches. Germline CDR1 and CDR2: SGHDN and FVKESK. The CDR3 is CASSQNTGGEQYF. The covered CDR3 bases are TGTGCCAGCAGCCAAAATACAGGGGGCGAG.

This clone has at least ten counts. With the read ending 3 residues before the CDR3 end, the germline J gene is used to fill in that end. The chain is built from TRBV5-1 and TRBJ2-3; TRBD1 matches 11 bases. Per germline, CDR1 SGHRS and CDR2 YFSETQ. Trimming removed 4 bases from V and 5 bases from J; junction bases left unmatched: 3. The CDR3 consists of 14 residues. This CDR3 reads CASSVGQGEDTQYF. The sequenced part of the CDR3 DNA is TGCGCCAGCAGCGTGGGACAGGGGGAAGATACG.

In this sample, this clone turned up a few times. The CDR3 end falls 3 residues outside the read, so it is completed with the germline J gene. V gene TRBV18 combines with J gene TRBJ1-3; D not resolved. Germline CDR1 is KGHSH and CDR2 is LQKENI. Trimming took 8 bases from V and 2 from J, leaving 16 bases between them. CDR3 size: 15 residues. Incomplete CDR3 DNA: TGTGCCAGCAGCACAGAGACGCTCCCTGGAAACACC. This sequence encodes CASSTETLPGNT. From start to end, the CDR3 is CASSTETLPGNTIYF. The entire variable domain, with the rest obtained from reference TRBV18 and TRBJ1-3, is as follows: NAGVMQNPRHLVRRRGQEARLRCSPMKGHSHVYWYRQLPEEGLKFMVYLQKENIIDESGMPKERFSAEFPKEGPSILRIQQVVRGDSAAYFCASSTETLPGNTIYFGEGSWLTVV.

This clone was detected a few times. CDR3 DNA (partial): TGTGCCAGCACAGGACGGATTAGCACAGATACG. It translates to CASTGRISTDT. The complete CDR3 reads CASTGRISTDTQYF. The V gene is TRBV19, the J gene TRBJ2-3; D is perhaps TRBD1 (5 bases). The read terminates 3 residues before the CDR3 end, so the remaining end is supplied by the germline J gene. Germline-derived CDR1 and CDR2 are LNHDA and SQIVND (reference sequence). Trimming stripped 9 bases from V and 0 bases from J, with 13 bases between. The CDR3 has 14 amino acids.

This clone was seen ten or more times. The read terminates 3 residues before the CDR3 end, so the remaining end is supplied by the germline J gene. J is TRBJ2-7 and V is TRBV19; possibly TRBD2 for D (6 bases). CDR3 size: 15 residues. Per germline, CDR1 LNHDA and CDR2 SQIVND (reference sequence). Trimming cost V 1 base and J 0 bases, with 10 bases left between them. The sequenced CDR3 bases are TGTGCCAGTAGTATAGGGACGGGACTCTCCTACGAG. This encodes CASSIGTGLSYE. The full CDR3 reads CASSIGTGLSYEQYF.

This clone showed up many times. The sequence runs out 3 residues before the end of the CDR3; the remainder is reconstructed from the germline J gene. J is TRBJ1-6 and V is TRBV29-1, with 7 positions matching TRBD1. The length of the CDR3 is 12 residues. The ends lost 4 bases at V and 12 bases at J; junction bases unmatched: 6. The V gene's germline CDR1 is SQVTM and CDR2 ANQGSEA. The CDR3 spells CSVGQGDGPLHF. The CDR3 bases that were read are TGCAGCGTTGGGCAGGGGGATGGACCC.

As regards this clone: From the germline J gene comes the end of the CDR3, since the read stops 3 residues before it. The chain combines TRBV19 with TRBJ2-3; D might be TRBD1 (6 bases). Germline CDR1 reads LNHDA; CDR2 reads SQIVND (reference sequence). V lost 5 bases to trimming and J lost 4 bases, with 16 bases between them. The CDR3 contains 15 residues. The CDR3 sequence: CASSASGQGPDTQYF. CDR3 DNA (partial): TGTGCCAGTAGTGCTTCGGGACAAGGACCAGATACG. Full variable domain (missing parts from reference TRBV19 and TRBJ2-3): DGGITQSPKYLFRKEGQNVTLSCEQNLNHDAMYWYRQDPGQGLRLIYYSQIVNDFQKGDIAEGYSVSREKKESFPLTVTSAQKNPTAFYLCASSASGQGPDTQYFGPGTRLTVL.

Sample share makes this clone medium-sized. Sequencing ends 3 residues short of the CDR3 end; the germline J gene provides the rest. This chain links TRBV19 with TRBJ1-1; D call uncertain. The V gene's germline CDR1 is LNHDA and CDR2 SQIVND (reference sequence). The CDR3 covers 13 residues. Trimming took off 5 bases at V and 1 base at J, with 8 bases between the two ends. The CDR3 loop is CASSLSENTEAFF. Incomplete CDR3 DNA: TGTGCCAGTAGTCTCAGCGAGAACACTGAA.

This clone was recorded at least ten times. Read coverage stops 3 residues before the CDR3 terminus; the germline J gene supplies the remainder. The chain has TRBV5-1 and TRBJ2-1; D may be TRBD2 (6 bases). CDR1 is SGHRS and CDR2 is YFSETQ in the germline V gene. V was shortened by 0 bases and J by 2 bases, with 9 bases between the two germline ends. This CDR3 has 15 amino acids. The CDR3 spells CASSLAIAAYNEQFF. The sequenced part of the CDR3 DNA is TGCGCCAGCAGCTTGGCGATAGCGGCCTACAATGAG. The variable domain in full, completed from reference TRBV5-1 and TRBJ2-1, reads KAGVTQTPRYLIKTRGQQVTLSCSPISGHRSVSWYQQTPGQGLQFLFEYFSETQRNKGNFPGRFSGRQFSNSRSEMNVSTLELGDSALYLCASSLAIAAYNEQFFGPGTRLTVL.

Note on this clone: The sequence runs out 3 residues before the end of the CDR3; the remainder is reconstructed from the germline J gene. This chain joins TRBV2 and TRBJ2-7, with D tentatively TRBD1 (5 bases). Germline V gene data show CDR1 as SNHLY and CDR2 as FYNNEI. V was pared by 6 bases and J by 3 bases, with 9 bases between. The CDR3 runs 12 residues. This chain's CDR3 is CASRTDNYEQYF. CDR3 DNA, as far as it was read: TGTGCCAGCAGGACGGACAACTACGAG.

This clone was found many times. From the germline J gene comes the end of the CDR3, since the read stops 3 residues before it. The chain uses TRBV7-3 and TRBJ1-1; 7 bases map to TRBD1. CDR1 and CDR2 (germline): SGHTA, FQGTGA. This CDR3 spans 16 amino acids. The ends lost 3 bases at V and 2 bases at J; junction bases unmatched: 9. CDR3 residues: CASSLNRGGQNTEAFF. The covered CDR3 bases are TGTGCCAGCAGCTTGAACAGGGGTGGGCAAAACACTGAA. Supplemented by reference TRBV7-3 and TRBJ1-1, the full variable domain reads GAGVSQTPSNKVTEKGKYVELRCDPISGHTALYWYRQSLGQGPEFLIYFQGTGAADDSGLPNDRFFAVRPEGSVSTLKIQRTERGDSAVYLCASSLNRGGQNTEAFFGQGTRLTVV.

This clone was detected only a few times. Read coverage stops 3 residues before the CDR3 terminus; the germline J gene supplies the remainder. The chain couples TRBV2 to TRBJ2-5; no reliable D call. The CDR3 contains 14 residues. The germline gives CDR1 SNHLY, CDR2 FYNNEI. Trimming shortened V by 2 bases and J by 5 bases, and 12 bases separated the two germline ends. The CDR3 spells CASSEYVTGETQYF. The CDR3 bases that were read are TGTGCCAGCAGTGAATATGTGACCGGGGAGACC. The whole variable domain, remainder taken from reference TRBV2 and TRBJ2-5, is EPEVTQTPSHQVTQMGQEVILRCVPISNHLYFYWYRQILGQKVEFLVSFYNNEISEKSEIFDDQFSVERPDGSNFTLKIRSTKLEDSAMYFCASSEYVTGETQYFGPGTRLLVL.

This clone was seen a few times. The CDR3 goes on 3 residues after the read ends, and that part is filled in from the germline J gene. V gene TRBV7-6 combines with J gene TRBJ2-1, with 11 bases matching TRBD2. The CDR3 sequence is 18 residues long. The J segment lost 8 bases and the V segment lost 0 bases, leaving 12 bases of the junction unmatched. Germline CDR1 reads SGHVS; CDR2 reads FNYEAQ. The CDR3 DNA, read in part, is TGTGCCAGCAGCTTAGCCGTACTGGGGGTAGCGGGGGGGCATGAG. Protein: CASSLAVLGVAGGHE. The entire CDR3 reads CASSLAVLGVAGGHEQFF.

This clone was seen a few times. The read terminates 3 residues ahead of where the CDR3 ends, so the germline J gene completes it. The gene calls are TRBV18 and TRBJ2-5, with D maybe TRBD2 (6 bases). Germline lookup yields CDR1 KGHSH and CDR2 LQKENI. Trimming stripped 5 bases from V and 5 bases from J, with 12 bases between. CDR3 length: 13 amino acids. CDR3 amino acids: CASSTTSAETQYF. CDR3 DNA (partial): TGTGCCAGCTCAACGACTAGTGCGGAGACC.

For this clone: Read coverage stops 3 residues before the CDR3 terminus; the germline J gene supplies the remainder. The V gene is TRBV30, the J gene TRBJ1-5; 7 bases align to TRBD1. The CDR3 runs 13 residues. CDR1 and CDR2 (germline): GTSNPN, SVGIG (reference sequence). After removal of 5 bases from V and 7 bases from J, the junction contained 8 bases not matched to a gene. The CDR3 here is CAWRQGEKQPQHF. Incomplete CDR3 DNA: TGTGCCTGGCGACAGGGAGAAAAGCAGCCC.

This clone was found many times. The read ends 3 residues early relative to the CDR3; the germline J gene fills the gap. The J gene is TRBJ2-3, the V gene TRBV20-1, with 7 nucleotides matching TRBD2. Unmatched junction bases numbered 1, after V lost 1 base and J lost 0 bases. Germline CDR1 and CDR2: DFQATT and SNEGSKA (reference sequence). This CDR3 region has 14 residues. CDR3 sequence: CSARVGGSTDTQYF. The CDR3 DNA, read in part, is TGCAGTGCTAGAGTCGGGGGGAGCACAGATACG.

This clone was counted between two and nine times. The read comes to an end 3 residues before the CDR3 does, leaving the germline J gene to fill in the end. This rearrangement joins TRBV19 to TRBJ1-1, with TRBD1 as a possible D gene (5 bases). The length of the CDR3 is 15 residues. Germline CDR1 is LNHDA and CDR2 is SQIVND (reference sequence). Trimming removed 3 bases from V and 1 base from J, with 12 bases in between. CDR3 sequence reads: CASSILTGPNTEAFF. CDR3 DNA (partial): TGTGCCAGTAGTATTCTCACAGGACCGAACACTGAA. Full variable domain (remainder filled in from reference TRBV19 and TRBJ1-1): DGGITQSPKYLFRKEGQNVTLSCEQNLNHDAMYWYRQDPGQGLRLIYYSQIVNDFQKGDIAEGYSVSREKKESFPLTVTSAQKNPTAFYLCASSILTGPNTEAFFGQGTRLTVV.